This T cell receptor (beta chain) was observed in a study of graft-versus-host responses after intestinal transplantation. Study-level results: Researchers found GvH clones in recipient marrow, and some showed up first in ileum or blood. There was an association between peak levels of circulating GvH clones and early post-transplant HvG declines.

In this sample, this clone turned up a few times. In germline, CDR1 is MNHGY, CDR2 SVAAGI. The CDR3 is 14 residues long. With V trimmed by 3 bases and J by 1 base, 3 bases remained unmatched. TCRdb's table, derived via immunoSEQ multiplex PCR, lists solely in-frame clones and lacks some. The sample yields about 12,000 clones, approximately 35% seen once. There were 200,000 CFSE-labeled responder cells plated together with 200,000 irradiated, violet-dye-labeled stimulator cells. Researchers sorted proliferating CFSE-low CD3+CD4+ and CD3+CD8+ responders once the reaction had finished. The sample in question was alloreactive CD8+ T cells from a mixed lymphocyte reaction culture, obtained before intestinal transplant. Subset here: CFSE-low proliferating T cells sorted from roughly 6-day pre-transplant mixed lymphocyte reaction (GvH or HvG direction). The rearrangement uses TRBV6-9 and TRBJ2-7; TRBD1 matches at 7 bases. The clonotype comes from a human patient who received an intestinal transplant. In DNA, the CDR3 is TGTGCCAGCAGTTACGTGGGACAGTCCTACGAGCAGTACTTC. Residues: CASSYVGQSYEQYF.